What follows are 22 T cell receptor beta chains derived from one specimen sequenced in a study of molecular identifiers for immune sequencing clone quantification. TCRdb reanalysed the PCR reads using MiXCR and keeps one entry per CDR3 protein. The data show some 9,800 distinct CDR3 sequences, 15% to 20% seen once. Material: naive CD8+ T cells from blood, with Jurkat cell RNA spiked in. Subset meaning: FACS-sorted CD8+CD4-CCR7+CD45RA+ naive T cells. These receptors all stem from a human donor in good health. Some libraries in this study had Jurkat cell RNA spiked in.

This clonotype counts as medium-sized. This chain links TRBV3-1 with TRBJ2-3; the match to TRBD2 covers 11 bases. CDR3 length equals 18 residues. Germline V gives CDR1 LGHDT, CDR2 YNNKEL (reference sequence). The V and J ends lost 4 bases and 3 bases, in that order; junction bases with no gene match: 12. CDR3 DNA sequence: TGTGCCAGCAGCCGATACGAGACTAGCGGGACACCGACAGATACGCAGTATTTT. This sequence encodes CASSRYETSGTPTDTQYF.

This clonotype was picked up a small number of times. This sequence joins TRBV27 and TRBJ2-3; TRBD1 matches 8 bases. This CDR3 comprises 14 residues. Trimming at V came to 5 bases and at J to 2 bases, leaving 3 bases not matched to a gene. Germline lookup yields CDR1 MNHEY and CDR2 SMNVEV (reference sequence). The DNA for the CDR3 is TGTGCCAGCAGTCTACAGGGGGACACAGATACGCAGTATTTT. Translating gives CASSLQGDTDTQYF.

This clonotype was counted ten times or more. V gene TRBV7-9 combines with J gene TRBJ2-3; no reliable D call. The germline V gene has CDR1 SEHNR and CDR2 FQNEAQ (reference sequence). The V end was cut by 0 bases, the J end by 3 bases, with 4 bases between. CDR3 size: 13 residues. The CDR3 spells CASSLAATDTQYF. CDR3 in DNA: TGTGCCAGCAGCTTAGCAGCGACAGATACGCAGTATTTT.

Worth noting for this clonotype: The junction differs from germline at one of its ends, possibly a read error. V usage is TRBV6-6 and J usage is TRBJ2-3; no clear D. With the DNA end fitting TRBJ1-5 better, the J assignment may be wrong. Germline assignment: CDR1 MNHNY and CDR2 SVGAGI (reference sequence). The CDR3 is 20 amino acids. CDR3 nucleotide sequence: TGTGCCAGTAGTTACTCGATTACCCCAACTAGCGAGAAAGGCACAGATACGCAGCATTTT. Translation: CASSYSITPTSEKGTDTQHF.

This clonotype was found many times. CDR3 DNA sequence: TGTGCCATCAGTGACTCGGGGGGCGCCTACGAGCAGTACTTC. Amino acids: CAISDSGGAYEQYF. The chain links TRBV10-3 to TRBJ2-7; D is possibly TRBD2 (7 bases). From germline, CDR1 is ENHRY and CDR2 SYGVKD. The CDR3 loop spans 14 amino acids. V was pared by 3 bases and J by 2 bases, with 11 bases between.

Only a few counts were recorded for this clonotype. This rearrangement joins TRBV4-1 to TRBJ2-7; 8 bases fit TRBD2. From germline, CDR1 is MGHRA and CDR2 YSYEKL. The trim removed 5 bases at V and 2 bases at J, leaving 8 bases unmatched. The CDR3 consists of 15 residues. The CDR3 loop reads CASSTPGLGTYEQYF. CDR3 bases: TGCGCCAGCAGCACCCCGGGACTAGGGACCTACGAGCAGTACTTC.

By share of the sample, this clonotype is medium-sized. J is TRBJ1-6 and V is TRBV28; D perhaps matches TRBD1 (5 bases). Trimming removed 5 bases at V and 7 bases at J, with 12 bases between. This CDR3 is 14 amino acids long. Germline V lookup: CDR1 MDHEN, CDR2 SYDVKM. CDR3 sequence: CASSGAGTNSPLHF. For the CDR3, the DNA is TGTGCCAGCAGTGGCGCAGGGACGAATTCACCCCTCCACTTT.

Points on this clonotype: A much larger clone sits a single nucleotide away, making a read error possible. The rearrangement links TRBV3-1 to TRBJ2-2; 7 bases are shared with TRBD1. The CDR3 is made up of 15 amino acids. Germline CDR1 LGHDT, CDR2 YNNKEL (reference sequence). After removal of 5 bases from V and 6 bases from J, the junction contained 9 bases not matched to a gene. This CDR3 is CASSSPRGRPGELFF. Written as DNA, the CDR3 is TGTGCCAGCAGCTCTCCTAGGGGGCGCCCCGGGGAGCTGTTTTTT.

This clonotype has at least ten counts. This chain uses TRBV21-1 with TRBJ1-1; the D call in the table, TRBD1, was not verified against the DNA. TRBV21-1 is flagged as a pseudogene. The CDR3 is 16 amino acids. The CDR3 spells CASSSRFGADNTEAFF. CDR3 nucleotide sequence: TGTGCCAGCAGCTCACGGTTCGGGGCCGACAACACTGAAGCTTTCTTT.

This chain joins TRBV15 and TRBJ2-1; 7 nucleotides match TRBD2. Losses at the gene ends were 5 bases for V and 2 bases for J; bases not matched to a gene: 9. CDR1 is LNHNV and CDR2 is YYDKDF in the germline V gene (reference sequence). The CDR3 consists of 16 residues. CDR3 DNA sequence: TGTGCCACCAGCGGGGGGGACGTGGTTCCCTACAATGAGCAGTTCTTC. This translates into CATSGGDVVPYNEQFF.

This clonotype is categorized as medium-sized (0.01 to 0.1%). This chain's CDR3 is CASNLAGSEEKLFF. In DNA, the CDR3 is TGTGCCAGCAATCTAGCGGGGTCGGAAGAAAAACTGTTTTTT. The rearrangement joins TRBV6-2 or TRBV6-3 to TRBJ1-4; D not certain. The V and J ends lost 7 bases and 8 bases respectively, with 17 bases between them. CDR1 and CDR2 (germline): MNHEY, SVGEGT. The CDR3 spans 14 residues.

With regard to this clonotype: One junction end disagrees with the germline gene, perhaps due to a read error. V is TRBV28 and J is TRBJ1-5, with TRBD1 as a possible D gene (5 bases). The CDR3 runs 16 residues. CDR1 and CDR2 from the germline V gene are MDHEN and SYDVKM. The chain's CDR3 is CASSSMWRDGNQPQHF. In DNA, the CDR3 is TGTGCTAGCAGTTCCATGTGGAGGGACGGCAATCAGCCCCAGCATTTT. Variable domain in full (rest from reference TRBV28 and TRBJ1-5): DVKVTQSSRYLVKRTGEKVFLECVQDMDHENMFWYRQDPGLGLRLIYFSYDVKMKEKGDIPEGYSVSREKKERFSLILESASTNQTSMYLCASSSMWRDGNQPQHFGDGTRLSIL.

The chain carries TRBV28 and TRBJ1-5; 7 nucleotides align to TRBD1. This CDR3 spans 18 amino acids. Germline V gives CDR1 MDHEN, CDR2 SYDVKM. J lost 2 bases, V lost 2 bases, and 12 bases had no gene match. CDR3 sequence (DNA): TGTGCCAGCAGTTTAAGGAGCATTAGGGGGCTAGGCAATCAGCCCCAGCATTTT. Its protein is CASSLRSIRGLGNQPQHF.

In this sample, this clonotype is medium-sized (0.01 to 0.1%). The chain employs TRBV24-1 and TRBJ2-2; D call uncertain. CDR3 length: 13 amino acids. V lost 9 bases to trimming and J lost 3 bases, with 10 bases between them. Germline CDR1 and CDR2: KGHDR and SFDVKD. This chain's CDR3 is CATHGPDTGELFF. The CDR3 bases are TGTGCCACCCACGGACCCGACACCGGGGAGCTGTTTTTT.

This clonotype has more than one count but fewer than ten. The chain has TRBV7-2 and TRBJ2-3; D gene unclear. With the DNA end fitting TRBJ1-5 better, the J assignment may be wrong. CDR1 and CDR2 from the germline V gene are SGHTA and FQGNSA. The CDR3 extends over 14 amino acids. The CDR3: CASSLVLPADTQHF. CDR3 DNA: TGTGCCAGCAGCTTAGTGCTTCCAGCCGATACGCAGCATTTT.

This clonotype is medium-sized (0.01 to 0.1%) within its sample. CDR3 DNA: TGTGCCAGCAGTGACATTGCCGCTAGCGGGCCGCATGGGGAGACCCAGTACTTC. Translating it yields CASSDIAASGPHGETQYF. The gene calls are TRBV25-1 and TRBJ2-5; 8 bases align to TRBD2. V lost 3 bases and J lost 5; bases outside the gene matches: 17. CDR3 length equals 18 residues. Per the germline V gene, CDR1 is MGHDK and CDR2 is SYGVNS. The whole variable domain, filled in from reference TRBV25-1 and TRBJ2-5, reads EADIYQTPRYLVIGTGKKITLECSQTMGHDKMYWYQQDPGMELHLIHYSYGVNSTEKGDLSSESTVSRIRTEHFPLTLESARPSHTSQYLCASSDIAASGPHGETQYFGPGTRLLVL.

This clonotype rates as medium-sized (0.01 to 0.1%). The chain uses TRBV4-1 and TRBJ2-1; no definite D call. Germline-derived CDR1 and CDR2 are MGHRA and YSYEKL. CDR3 length equals 13 residues. The germline V and J ends were trimmed by 3 bases and 5 bases, with 8 bases remaining between them. CDR3 nucleotides: TGCGCCAGCAGCCACCCTAACGACAATGAGCAGTTCTTC. Protein: CASSHPNDNEQFF.

Within the sample, this clonotype is medium-sized. This rearrangement joins TRBV27 to TRBJ2-1; TRBD2 matches at 16 bases. The CDR3 sequence is 17 residues long. Trimming at V came to 5 bases and at J to 8 bases, leaving 9 bases not matched to a gene. CDR1 and CDR2 (germline): MNHEY, SMNVEV (reference sequence). The CDR3: CASSHTGGLAGGYEQFF. In DNA form, the CDR3 reads TGTGCCAGCAGTCATACTGGGGGACTAGCGGGAGGGTATGAGCAGTTCTTC.

A note on this clonotype: This may arise from a read error, as a much more abundant clone is one base away. The chain joins TRBV29-1 to TRBJ1-1; D ambiguous. The CDR3 contains 12 residues. The V gene lost 4 bases and the J gene lost 4 bases, with 10 bases spanning the gap. Germline lookup yields CDR1 SQVTM and CDR2 ANQGSEA. The CDR3: CSVVGRSTEAFF. Written as DNA, the CDR3 is TGCAGCGTTGTAGGAAGAAGCACTGAAGCTTTCTTT.

This clonotype was detected only a few times. J is TRBJ1-2 and V is TRBV29-1; D call uncertain. Germline-derived CDR1 and CDR2 are SQVTM and ANQGSEA. With 4 bases removed from V and 4 bases from J, the gap between germline ends came to 16 bases. The CDR3 is 14 residues long. CDR3: CSVVGGELSYGYTF. The CDR3 coding sequence is TGCAGCGTTGTAGGCGGGGAGCTATCCTATGGCTACACCTTC.

In its sample, this clonotype is medium-sized. The V call is TRBV30, the J call TRBJ2-3, with D perhaps being TRBD1 or TRBD2 (5 bases each). This CDR3 has 15 residues. V gave up 2 bases and J gave up 5 bases, with 17 bases separating them. Germline V gene lookup returns CDR1 GTSNPN and CDR2 SVGIG (reference sequence). CDR3 bases: TGTGCCTGGAGTTCTGGGACCGGGCCTAAAGATACGCAGTATTTT. Residues: CAWSSGTGPKDTQYF.

As for this clonotype: Possible read error: a much larger clone is one base away. This chain uses TRBV19 with TRBJ1-1; D remains ambiguous. The CDR3 is made up of 13 amino acids. The germline V gene has CDR1 LNHDA and CDR2 SQIVND (reference sequence). Here the CDR3 DNA reads TGTGCCAGTAGTATGGGTCCGAACACTGAAACTTTCTTT. Translating gives CASSMGPNTETFF.